Presented here are 19 T cell receptor beta chains from one specimen sequenced in a study of control samples from healthy donors and cancer patients. Profiled with immunoSEQ multiplex PCR; TCRdb holds only in-frame clones, not every one. Altogether 150,000 to 200,000 clones are present, 90% being singletons, with the ten largest covering approximately 1.5%. The sample taken for sequencing was blood. The receptors here all came from a woman between 45 and 65 years old in good health.

The chain recombines TRBV28 with TRBJ2-5, with 7 bases aligning to TRBD1. The CDR3 is made up of 12 amino acids. Germline CDR1 MDHEN, CDR2 SYDVKM. Trimming took 6 bases from V and 3 from J; bases not matched to a gene: 1. DNA for the CDR3: TGTGCCAGCAGCGGACAGGAAGAGACCCAGTACTTC. It encodes CASSGQEETQYF.

This chain joins TRBV7-2 and TRBJ1-5; 8 nucleotides align to TRBD1. Germline V gene sequence: CDR1 SGHTA, CDR2 FQGNSA. This CDR3 has 15 residues. V was pared by 5 bases and J by 6 bases, with 9 bases of the junction left unmatched. The CDR3 DNA is TGTGCCAGCAGCCCACAGGGGGAAAAGGGTCAGCCCCAGCATTTT. It is translated as CASSPQGEKGQPQHF. Drawing the rest from reference TRBV7-2 and TRBJ1-5, the complete variable domain is GAGVSQSPSNKVTEKGKDVELRCDPISGHTALYWYRQSLGQGLEFLIYFQGNSAPDKSGLPSDRFSAERTGGSVSTLTIQRTQQEDSAVYLCASSPQGEKGQPQHFGDGTRLSIL.

The CDR3 coding sequence is TGTGCCAGCAGTTCGGACAGGGTTGGGACTGAAGCTTTCTTT. Protein product: CASSSDRVGTEAFF. V gene TRBV11-1 combines with J gene TRBJ1-1, with 8 bases identical to TRBD1. J gave up 5 bases and V 6 bases, and 8 bases lay outside the gene matches. The CDR3 has 14 residues. Germline-derived CDR1 and CDR2 are SGHAT and FQDESV (reference sequence).

The V call is TRBV3-1 (or the pseudogene TRBV3-2), the J call TRBJ2-5; D gene unclear. V was shortened by 4 bases and J by 2 bases, with 14 bases between the two germline ends. The germline V gene encodes CDR1 LGHDT and CDR2 YNNKEL (reference sequence). The CDR3 length is 15 residues. In nucleotides, the CDR3 is TGTGCCAGCAGCCCCGCCCGGTCACAGCAAGAGACCCAGTACTTC. Encoded protein: CASSPARSQQETQYF.

The chain employs TRBV19 and TRBJ1-5, with 9 bases lining up with TRBD1. Germline V gene sequence: CDR1 LNHDA, CDR2 SQIVND (reference sequence). Germline trimming cut 7 bases from V and 6 bases from J; bases unmatched to any gene: 7. The CDR3 length is 14 residues. The CDR3 reads CASILGQGGQPQHF. CDR3 coding DNA: TGTGCCAGTATCTTGGGACAGGGCGGTCAGCCCCAGCATTTT.

The chain combines TRBV7-2 with TRBJ2-7, with D possibly TRBD2 on 6 matching bases. Germline assignment: CDR1 SGHTA and CDR2 FQGNSA. The CDR3 has 15 residues. V lost 1 base and J 3 bases, leaving 13 bases between the germline ends. This CDR3 reads CASSLEYGRGYEQYF. The CDR3 coding sequence is TGTGCCAGCAGCTTAGAATACGGGAGAGGCTACGAGCAGTACTTC.

V and J are TRBV4-3 and TRBJ2-7, with 8 bases that match TRBD2. The CDR3 covers 16 residues. Trimming removed 1 base from V and 2 bases from J; junction bases left unmatched: 7. Germline values: CDR1 LGHNA, CDR2 YSLEER. CDR3 protein: CASSQGLAGGTYEQYF. DNA for the CDR3: TGCGCCAGCAGCCAAGGATTGGCGGGAGGTACCTACGAGCAGTACTTC.

J is TRBJ2-7 and V is TRBV23-1, with D possibly TRBD1 on 6 matching bases. TRBV23-1 is known as an ORF, though its function is uncertain. The CDR3 runs to 15 residues. V dropped 0 bases and J dropped 0 bases, with 9 bases sitting between them. The CDR3 is CASSQSQGHSYEQYF. The CDR3 coding sequence is TGCGCCAGCAGTCAATCGCAGGGACACTCCTACGAGCAGTACTTC.

This chain joins TRBV7-2 and TRBJ2-3, with D unclear. The V gene lost 6 bases and the J gene lost 8 bases, with 21 bases spanning the gap. This CDR3 region has 15 residues. Germline CDR1 is SGHTA and CDR2 is FQGNSA. Written as DNA, the CDR3 is TGTGCCAGCAGTAGCTCCCAACCCCGCCTAGGTACGCAGTATTTT. Residues: CASSSSQPRLGTQYF.

The rearrangement joins TRBV24-1 to TRBJ1-4, with D unresolved. V lost 4 bases and J lost 7, with 9 bases in between. Germline V gene sequence: CDR1 KGHDR, CDR2 SFDVKD. The CDR3 length is 13 residues. CDR3 bases: TGTGCCACCAGTGACGGCTGGACTGAAAAACTGTTTTTT. Translating gives CATSDGWTEKLFF.

This clone was counted a single time. This sequence joins TRBV14 and TRBJ1-1; D call uncertain. Trimming left V 1 base short and J 0 bases short, with 9 bases between. Germline-derived CDR1 and CDR2 are SGHDN and FVKESK. The CDR3 has 15 residues. DNA for the CDR3: TGTGCCAGCAGCCAAGGACCACCACTGAACACTGAAGCTTTCTTT. As protein: CASSQGPPLNTEAFF.

This rearrangement joins TRBV15 to TRBJ2-1, with D tentatively TRBD2 (6 bases). Looked up from germline, CDR1 is LNHNV and CDR2 is YYDKDF (reference sequence). Trimming pared 0 bases from V and 5 bases from J, leaving 14 bases between. CDR3 length: 16 amino acids. The CDR3 reads CATSRDPRRDNNEQFF. The CDR3 DNA is TGTGCCACCAGCAGAGATCCCCGGAGGGATAACAATGAGCAGTTCTTC.

This clone was recorded a few times. This rearrangement joins TRBV4-3 to TRBJ2-1; the D gene could be TRBD1 or TRBD2 (5 bases each). CDR1 and CDR2 from the germline V gene are LGHNA and YSLEER. The V end was cut by 5 bases, the J end by 0 bases, with 11 bases between. This CDR3 comprises 15 residues. The CDR3 spells CASSEGSFSYNEQFF. The DNA of the CDR3 is TGCGCCAGCAGCGAGGGGTCCTTCTCCTACAATGAGCAGTTCTTC.

This clone appeared a single time. The chain employs TRBV10-3 and TRBJ1-1; the D is unclear. Germline values: CDR1 ENHRY, CDR2 SYGVKD. Between the trimmed V and J ends, which lost 2 bases and 1 base, there was a span of 11 bases. The CDR3 is 15 amino acids. CDR3 protein: CAISEMLLRNTEAFF. In DNA, the CDR3 is TGTGCCATCAGTGAGATGTTGTTAAGGAACACTGAAGCTTTCTTT.

V and J are TRBV19 and TRBJ1-4; D call uncertain. The germline V and J ends were trimmed by 8 bases and 8 bases, with 15 bases remaining between them. Germline CDR1 is LNHDA and CDR2 is SQIVND (reference sequence). The CDR3 has 13 amino acids. DNA for the CDR3: TGTGCCAGTCGACCGGGTCCGTTAGAAAAACTGTTTTTT. Translated, it gives CASRPGPLEKLFF.

This clone was recorded once. This chain connects TRBV6-1 to TRBJ1-4; no definite D call. The germline V gene encodes CDR1 MNHNS and CDR2 SASEGT. The V end was cut by 1 base, the J end by 3 bases, with 9 bases between. The CDR3 consists of 15 residues. CDR3 residues: CASSEGGWSNEKLFF. For the CDR3, the DNA is TGTGCCAGCAGTGAAGGAGGGTGGTCTAATGAAAAACTGTTTTTT.

The rearrangement uses TRBV28 and TRBJ1-2; 10 bases are a match to TRBD1. Per germline, CDR1 MDHEN and CDR2 SYDVKM. The CDR3 has 12 residues. V lost 10 bases, J lost 8 bases, and 7 bases stayed unmatched. The CDR3 reads CATTGGVGGYTF. The CDR3 nucleotides are TGTGCCACGACAGGGGGCGTCGGGGGCTACACCTTC.

Details on this clone: The same CDR3 can be traced to other DNA sequences in this sample. This chain links TRBV30 with TRBJ2-7; D is undetermined. Germline-derived CDR1 and CDR2 are GTSNPN and SVGIG (reference sequence). V was pared by 1 base and J by 4 bases, with 5 bases between. This CDR3 is built from 11 residues. The CDR3 DNA reads TGTGCCTGGAGTGATCCGTACGAGCAGTACTTC. It codes for CAWSDPYEQYF.

This clone was detected a few times. The V call is TRBV7-8, the J call TRBJ1-2; weak D call: TRBD1 (5 bases). Germline CDR1 and CDR2: SGHVS and FQNEAQ. The CDR3 contains 14 residues. The V gene lost 5 bases and the J gene lost 4 bases, with 14 bases spanning the gap. CDR3 region: CASSGDAGSYGYTF. The CDR3, as DNA: TGTGCCAGCAGCGGGGACGCTGGATCCTATGGCTACACCTTC.